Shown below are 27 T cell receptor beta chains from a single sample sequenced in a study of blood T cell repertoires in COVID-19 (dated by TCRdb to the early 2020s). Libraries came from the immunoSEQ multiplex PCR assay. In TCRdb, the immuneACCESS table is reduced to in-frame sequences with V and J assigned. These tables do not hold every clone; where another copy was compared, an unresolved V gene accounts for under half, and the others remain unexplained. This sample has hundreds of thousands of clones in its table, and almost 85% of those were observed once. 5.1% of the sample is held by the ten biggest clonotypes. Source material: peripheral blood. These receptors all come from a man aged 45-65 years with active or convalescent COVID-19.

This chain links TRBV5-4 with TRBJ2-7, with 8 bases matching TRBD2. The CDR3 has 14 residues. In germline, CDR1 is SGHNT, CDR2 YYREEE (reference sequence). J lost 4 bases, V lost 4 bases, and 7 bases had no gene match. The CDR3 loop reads CASSPGRGIYEQYF. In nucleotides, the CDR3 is TGTGCCAGCAGCCCCGGGAGGGGGATATACGAGCAGTACTTC. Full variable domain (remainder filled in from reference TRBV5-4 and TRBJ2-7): ETGVTQSPTHLIKTRGQQVTLRCSSQSGHNTVSWYQQALGQGPQFIFQYYREEENGRGNFPPRFSGLQFPNYSSELNVNALELDDSALYLCASSPGRGIYEQYFGPGTRLTVT.

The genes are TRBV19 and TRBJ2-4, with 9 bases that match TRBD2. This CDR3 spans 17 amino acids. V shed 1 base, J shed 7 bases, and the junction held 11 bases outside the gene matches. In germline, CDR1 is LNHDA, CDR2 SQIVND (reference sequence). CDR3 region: CASSIVAGAALGNIQYF. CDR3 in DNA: TGTGCCAGTAGTATAGTAGCGGGGGCCGCGCTGGGGAACATTCAGTACTTC.

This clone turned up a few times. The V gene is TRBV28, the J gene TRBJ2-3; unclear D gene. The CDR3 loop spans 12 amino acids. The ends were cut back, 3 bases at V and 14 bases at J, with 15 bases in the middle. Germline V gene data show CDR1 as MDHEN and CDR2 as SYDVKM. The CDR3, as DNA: TGTGCCAGCAGTTTCCGTCAGTCCCAGTGGTATTTT. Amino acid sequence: CASSFRQSQWYF.

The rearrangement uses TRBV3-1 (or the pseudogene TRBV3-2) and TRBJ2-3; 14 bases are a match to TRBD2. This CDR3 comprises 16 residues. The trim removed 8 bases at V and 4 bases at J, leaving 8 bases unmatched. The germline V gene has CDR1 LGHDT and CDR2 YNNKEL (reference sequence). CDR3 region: CASSRTSGRLSDTQYF. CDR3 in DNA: TGTGCCAGCTCCCGGACTAGCGGGAGGCTCTCAGATACGCAGTATTTT.

The DNA for the CDR3 is TGTGCCTGGAGATCCTTTAGAGGGGGGGCTGGGGCCAACGTCCTGACTTTC. Amino acid sequence: CAWRSFRGGAGANVLTF. The genes are TRBV30 and TRBJ2-6; a possible D gene is TRBD2 (7 bases). CDR3 size: 17 residues. V lost 3 bases to trimming and J lost 2 bases, with 17 bases between them. The germline gives CDR1 GTSNPN, CDR2 SVGIG (reference sequence).

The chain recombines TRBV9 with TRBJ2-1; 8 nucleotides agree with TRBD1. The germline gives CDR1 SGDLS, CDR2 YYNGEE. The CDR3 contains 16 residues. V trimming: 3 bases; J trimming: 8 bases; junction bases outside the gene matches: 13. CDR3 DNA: TGTGCCAGCAGCGGCCACAGGGGGACACCTAAGGATGAGCAGTTCTTC. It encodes CASSGHRGTPKDEQFF. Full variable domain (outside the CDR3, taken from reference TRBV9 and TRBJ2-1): DSGVTQTPKHLITATGQRVTLRCSPRSGDLSVYWYQQSLDQGLQFLIQYYNGEERAKGNILERFSAQQFPDLHSELNLSSLELGDSALYFCASSGHRGTPKDEQFFGPGTRLTVL.

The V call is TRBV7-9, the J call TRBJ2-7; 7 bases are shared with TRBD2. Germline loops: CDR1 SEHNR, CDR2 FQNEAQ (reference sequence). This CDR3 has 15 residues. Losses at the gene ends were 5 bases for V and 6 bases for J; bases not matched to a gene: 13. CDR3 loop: CASSLSGVAGGEQYF. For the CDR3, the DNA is TGTGCCAGCAGCCTATCTGGAGTAGCGGGCGGCGAGCAGTACTTC.

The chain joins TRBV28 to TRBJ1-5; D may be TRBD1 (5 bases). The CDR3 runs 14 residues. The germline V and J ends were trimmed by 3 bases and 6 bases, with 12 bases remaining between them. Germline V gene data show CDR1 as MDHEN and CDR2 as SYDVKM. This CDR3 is CASSLSGGGQPQHF. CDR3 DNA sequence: TGTGCCAGCAGTTTGTCTGGGGGGGGTCAGCCCCAGCATTTT.

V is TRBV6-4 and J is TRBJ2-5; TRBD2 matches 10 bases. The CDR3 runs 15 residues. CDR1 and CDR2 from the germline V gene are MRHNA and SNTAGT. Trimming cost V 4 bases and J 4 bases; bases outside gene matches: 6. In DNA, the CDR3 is TGTGCCAGCAGTGTGGAGCGGGAGGGCACAGAGACCCAGTACTTC. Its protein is CASSVEREGTETQYF.

CDR3 sequence (DNA): TGTGCCAGCAGGTTAGCGGGAGGGGGGTACGAGCAGTACTTC. It is translated as CASRLAGGGYEQYF. This sequence joins TRBV6-5 and TRBJ2-7; TRBD2 matches 11 bases. The CDR3 is made up of 14 amino acids. The germline V gene has CDR1 MNHEY and CDR2 SVGAGI. V was pared by 6 bases and J by 4 bases, with 5 bases of the junction left unmatched.

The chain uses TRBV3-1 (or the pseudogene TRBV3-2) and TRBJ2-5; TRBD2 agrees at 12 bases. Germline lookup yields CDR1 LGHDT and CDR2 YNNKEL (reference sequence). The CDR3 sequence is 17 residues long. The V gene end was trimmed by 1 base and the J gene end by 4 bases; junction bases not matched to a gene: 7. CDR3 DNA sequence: TGTGCCAGCAGCCAAGGCATGACTAGCGGGAGAGTAGAGACCCAGTACTTC. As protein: CASSQGMTSGRVETQYF.

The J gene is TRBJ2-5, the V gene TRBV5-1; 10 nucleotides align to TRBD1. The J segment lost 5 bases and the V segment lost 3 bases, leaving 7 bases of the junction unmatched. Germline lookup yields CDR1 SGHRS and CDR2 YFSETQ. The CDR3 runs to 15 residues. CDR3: CASSSRTGGVETQYF. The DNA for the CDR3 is TGCGCCAGCAGCTCGAGGACAGGGGGTGTCGAGACCCAGTACTTC.

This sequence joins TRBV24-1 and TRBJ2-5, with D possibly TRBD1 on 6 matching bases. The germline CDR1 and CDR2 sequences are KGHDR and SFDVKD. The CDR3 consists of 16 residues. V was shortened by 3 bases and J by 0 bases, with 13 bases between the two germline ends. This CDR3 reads CATSDPGTNNQETQYF. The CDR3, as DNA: TGTGCCACCAGTGATCCAGGGACAAACAACCAAGAGACCCAGTACTTC.

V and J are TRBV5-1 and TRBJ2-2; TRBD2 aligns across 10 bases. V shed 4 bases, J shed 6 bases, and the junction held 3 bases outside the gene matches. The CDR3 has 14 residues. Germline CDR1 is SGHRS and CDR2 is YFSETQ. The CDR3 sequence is CASSPLAGAGELFF. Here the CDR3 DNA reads TGCGCCAGCAGCCCCCTAGCGGGAGCCGGGGAGCTGTTTTTT. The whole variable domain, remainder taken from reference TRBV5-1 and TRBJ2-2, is KAGVTQTPRYLIKTRGQQVTLSCSPISGHRSVSWYQQTPGQGLQFLFEYFSETQRNKGNFPGRFSGRQFSNSRSEMNVSTLELGDSALYLCASSPLAGAGELFFGEGSRLTVL.

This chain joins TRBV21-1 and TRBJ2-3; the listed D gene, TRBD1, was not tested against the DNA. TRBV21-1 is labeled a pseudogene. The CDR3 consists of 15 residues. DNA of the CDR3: TGTGCCAGCAGGGACGGCAGACAGCTCACAGATACGCAGTATTTT. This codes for CASRDGRQLTDTQYF.

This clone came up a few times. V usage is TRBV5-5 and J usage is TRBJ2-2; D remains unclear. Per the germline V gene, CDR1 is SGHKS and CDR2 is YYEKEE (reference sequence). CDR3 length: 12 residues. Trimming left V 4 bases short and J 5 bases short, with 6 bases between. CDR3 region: CASSLPTGELFF. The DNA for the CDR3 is TGTGCCAGCAGCCTTCCTACCGGGGAGCTGTTTTTT.

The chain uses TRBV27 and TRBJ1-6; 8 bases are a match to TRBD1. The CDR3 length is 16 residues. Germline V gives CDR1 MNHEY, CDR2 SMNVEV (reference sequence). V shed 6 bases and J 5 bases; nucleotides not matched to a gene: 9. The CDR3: CASRSGQGLNNSPLHF. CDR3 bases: TGTGCCAGCAGAAGTGGACAGGGCTTAAATAATTCACCCCTCCACTTT.

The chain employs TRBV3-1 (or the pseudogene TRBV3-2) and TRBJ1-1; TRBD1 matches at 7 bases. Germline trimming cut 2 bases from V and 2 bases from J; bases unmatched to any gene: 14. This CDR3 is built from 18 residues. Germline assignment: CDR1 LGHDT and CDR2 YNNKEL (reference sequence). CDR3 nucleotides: TGTGCCAGCAGCCAAAATTCCCCCGTGACAGGGTCCAACACTGAAGCTTTCTTT. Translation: CASSQNSPVTGSNTEAFF.

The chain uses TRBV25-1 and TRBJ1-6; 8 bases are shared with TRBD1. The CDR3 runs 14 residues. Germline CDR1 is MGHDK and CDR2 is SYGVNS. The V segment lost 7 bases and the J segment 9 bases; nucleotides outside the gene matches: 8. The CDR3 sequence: CASTWTGMGSPLHF. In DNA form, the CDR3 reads TGTGCCAGCACCTGGACAGGGATGGGTTCACCCCTCCACTTT. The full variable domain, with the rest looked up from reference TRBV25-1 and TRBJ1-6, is EADIYQTPRYLVIGTGKKITLECSQTMGHDKMYWYQQDPGMELHLIHYSYGVNSTEKGDLSSESTVSRIRTEHFPLTLESARPSHTSQYLCASTWTGMGSPLHFGNGTRLTVT.

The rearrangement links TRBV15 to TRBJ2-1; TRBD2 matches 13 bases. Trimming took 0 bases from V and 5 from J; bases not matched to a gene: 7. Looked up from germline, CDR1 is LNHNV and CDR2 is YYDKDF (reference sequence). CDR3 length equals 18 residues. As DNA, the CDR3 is TGTGCCACCAGCAGAGACAGACTAGCGGGAGGCCTCAACAATGAGCAGTTCTTC. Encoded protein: CATSRDRLAGGLNNEQFF.

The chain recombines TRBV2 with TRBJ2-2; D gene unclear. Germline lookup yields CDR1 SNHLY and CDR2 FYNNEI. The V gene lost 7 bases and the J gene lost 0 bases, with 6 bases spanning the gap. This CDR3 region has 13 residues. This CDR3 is CASTYSNTGELFF. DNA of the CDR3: TGTGCCAGCACCTATTCGAACACCGGGGAGCTGTTTTTT.

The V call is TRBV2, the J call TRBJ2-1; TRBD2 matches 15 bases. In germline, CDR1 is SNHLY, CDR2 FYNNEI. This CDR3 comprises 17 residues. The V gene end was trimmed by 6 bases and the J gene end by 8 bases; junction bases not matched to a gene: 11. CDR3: CASRGGWTSGRAHEQFF. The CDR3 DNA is TGTGCCAGCAGGGGGGGATGGACTAGCGGGAGGGCGCATGAGCAGTTCTTC.

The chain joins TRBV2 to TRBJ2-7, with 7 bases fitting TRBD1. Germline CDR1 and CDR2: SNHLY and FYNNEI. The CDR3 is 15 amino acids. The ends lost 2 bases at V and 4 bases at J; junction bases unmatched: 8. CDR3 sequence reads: CASSEPYRGEYEQYF. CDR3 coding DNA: TGTGCCAGCAGTGAACCCTACAGGGGAGAGTACGAGCAGTACTTC.

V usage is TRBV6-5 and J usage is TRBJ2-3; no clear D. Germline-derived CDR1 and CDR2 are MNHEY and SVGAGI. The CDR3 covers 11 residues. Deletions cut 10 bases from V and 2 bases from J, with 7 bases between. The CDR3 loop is CATEITDTQYF. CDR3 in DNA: TGTGCCACCGAGATCACAGATACGCAGTATTTT.

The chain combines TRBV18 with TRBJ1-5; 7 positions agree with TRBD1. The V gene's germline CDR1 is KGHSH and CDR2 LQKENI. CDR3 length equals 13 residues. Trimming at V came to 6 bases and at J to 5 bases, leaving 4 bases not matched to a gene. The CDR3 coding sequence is TGTGCCAGCTCGACAGGGCACGATCAGCCCCAGCATTTT. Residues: CASSTGHDQPQHF.

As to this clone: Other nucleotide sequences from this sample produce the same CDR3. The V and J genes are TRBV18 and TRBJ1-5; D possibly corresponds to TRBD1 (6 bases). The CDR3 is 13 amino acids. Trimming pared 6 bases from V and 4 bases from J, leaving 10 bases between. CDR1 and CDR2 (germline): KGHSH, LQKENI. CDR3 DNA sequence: TGTGCCAGCTCCCCGGACAGAAATCAGCCCCAGCATTTT. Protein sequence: CASSPDRNQPQHF.

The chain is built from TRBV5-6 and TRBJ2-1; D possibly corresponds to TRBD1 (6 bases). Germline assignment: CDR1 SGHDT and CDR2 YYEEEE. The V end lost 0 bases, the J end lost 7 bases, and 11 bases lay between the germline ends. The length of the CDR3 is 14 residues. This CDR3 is CASSLGTVKNEQFF. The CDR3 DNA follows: TGTGCCAGCAGCTTGGGGACAGTGAAGAATGAGCAGTTCTTC. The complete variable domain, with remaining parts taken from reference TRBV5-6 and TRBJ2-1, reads DAGVTQSPTHLIKTRGQQVTLRCSPKSGHDTVSWYQQALGQGPQFIFQYYEEEERQRGNFPDRFSGHQFPNYSSELNVNALLLGDSALYLCASSLGTVKNEQFFGPGTRLTVL.